This TCR beta chain comes out of a study of graft-versus-host responses after intestinal transplantation. Looking at the study overall: All recipients were given anti-thymocyte globulin induction, and tacrolimus and steroids were then administered for 3 to 4 years. Study observations and caveats: The study found high graft-versus-host to host-versus-graft clonal ratios in allografts of patients with graft-donor T cell macrochimerism.

The repertoire was sequenced with immunoSEQ multiplex PCR; TCRdb's copy has only in-frame clones and lacks some. There are some 70,000 clones in the sample; roughly 84% occur only once, and around 7.8% lies in the top ten. Comment on this clone: The antigen remains unidentified.

The CDR3 runs to 16 residues. Trimming cost V 3 bases and J 5 bases; bases outside gene matches: 11. Germline loops: CDR1 SGDLS, CDR2 YYNGEE. The source material was unstimulated CD8+ T cells sorted from spleen or lymph node cells, sampled before transplant. The TCR sequence derives from a human donor who was the organ donor for an intestinal transplant. This sequence joins TRBV9 and TRBJ2-1; 7 bases fit TRBD1. CDR3 loop: CASSAGGRRPDNEQFF. CDR3 in DNA: TGTGCCAGCAGCGCAGGGGGACGCCGACCTGACAATGAGCAGTTCTTC.